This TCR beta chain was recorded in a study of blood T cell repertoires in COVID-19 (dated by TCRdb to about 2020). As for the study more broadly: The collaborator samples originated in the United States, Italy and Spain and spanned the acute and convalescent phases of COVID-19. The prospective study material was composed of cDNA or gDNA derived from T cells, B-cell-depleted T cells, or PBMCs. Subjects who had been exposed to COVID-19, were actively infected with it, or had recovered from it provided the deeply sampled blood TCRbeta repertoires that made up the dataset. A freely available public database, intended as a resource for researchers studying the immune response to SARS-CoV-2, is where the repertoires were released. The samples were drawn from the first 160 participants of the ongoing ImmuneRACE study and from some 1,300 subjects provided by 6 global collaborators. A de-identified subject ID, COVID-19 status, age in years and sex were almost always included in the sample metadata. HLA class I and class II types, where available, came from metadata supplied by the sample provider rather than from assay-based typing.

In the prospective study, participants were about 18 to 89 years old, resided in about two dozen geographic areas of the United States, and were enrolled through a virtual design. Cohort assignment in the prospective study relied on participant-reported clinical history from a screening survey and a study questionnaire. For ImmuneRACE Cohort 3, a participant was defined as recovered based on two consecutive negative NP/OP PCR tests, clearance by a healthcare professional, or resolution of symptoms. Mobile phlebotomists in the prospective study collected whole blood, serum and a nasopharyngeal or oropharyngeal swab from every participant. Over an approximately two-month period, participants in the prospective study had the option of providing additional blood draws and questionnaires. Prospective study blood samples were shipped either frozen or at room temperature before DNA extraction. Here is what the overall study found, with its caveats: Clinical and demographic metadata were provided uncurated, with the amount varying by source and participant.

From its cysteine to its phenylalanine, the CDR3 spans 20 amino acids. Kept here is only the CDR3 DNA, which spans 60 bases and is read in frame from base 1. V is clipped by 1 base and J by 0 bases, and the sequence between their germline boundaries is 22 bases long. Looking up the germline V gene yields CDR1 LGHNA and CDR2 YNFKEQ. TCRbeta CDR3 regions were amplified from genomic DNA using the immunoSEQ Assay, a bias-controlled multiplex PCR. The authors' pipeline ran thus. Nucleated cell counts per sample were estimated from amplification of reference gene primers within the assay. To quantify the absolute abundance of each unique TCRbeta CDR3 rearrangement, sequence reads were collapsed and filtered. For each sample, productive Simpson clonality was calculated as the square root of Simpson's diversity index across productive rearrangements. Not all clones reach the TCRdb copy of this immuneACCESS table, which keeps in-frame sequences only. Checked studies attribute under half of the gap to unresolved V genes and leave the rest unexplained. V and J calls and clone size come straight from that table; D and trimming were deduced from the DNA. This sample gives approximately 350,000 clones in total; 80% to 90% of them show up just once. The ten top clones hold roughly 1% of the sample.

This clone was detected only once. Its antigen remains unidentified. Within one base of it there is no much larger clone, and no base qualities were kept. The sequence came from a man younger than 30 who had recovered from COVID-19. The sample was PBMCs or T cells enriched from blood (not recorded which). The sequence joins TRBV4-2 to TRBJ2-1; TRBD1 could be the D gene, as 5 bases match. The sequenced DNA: TGTGCCAGCAGCCAAGGAAGGGGCGGCTATACCAAAAACTCCTACAATGAGCAGTTCTTC. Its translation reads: CASSQGRGGYTKNSYNEQFF.